Shown below are 27 T cell receptor beta chains from a single sample sequenced in a study of blood T cell repertoires in COVID-19. Produced via immunoSEQ multiplex PCR; TCRdb's table is partial and in-frame only. Of 200,000 or so clones in the sample, roughly 85% were seen once. The specimen sequenced was PBMCs or T cells enriched from blood (not recorded which). The origin of the receptors is a woman aged 50 to 60 who had been exposed to COVID-19.

The chain couples TRBV2 to TRBJ1-2; D is undetermined. Germline values: CDR1 SNHLY, CDR2 FYNNEI. V was clipped by 6 bases and J by 10 bases, with 21 bases between them. The CDR3 sequence is 14 residues long. The CDR3 DNA is TGTGCCAGCAGAATCAGCCCCGACTCTCATGCCTACACCTTC. Amino acids: CASRISPDSHAYTF.

This clone was seen once. This chain connects TRBV7-9 to TRBJ1-6; weak D call: TRBD1 (6 bases). The germline V gene encodes CDR1 SEHNR and CDR2 FQNEAQ (reference sequence). The CDR3 is 17 residues long. Between the trimmed V and J ends, which lost 0 bases and 8 bases, there was a span of 17 bases. DNA for the CDR3: TGTGCCAGCAGCTTAGCGAGGGGGGGCCGACTTTATTCACCCCTCCACTTT. It yields the protein CASSLARGGRLYSPLHF.

The chain uses TRBV5-5 and TRBJ1-3; the D is unclear. CDR1 is SGHKS and CDR2 is YYEKEE in the germline V gene (reference sequence). CDR3 length equals 11 residues. With 4 bases removed from V and 8 bases from J, the gap between germline ends came to 7 bases. The DNA for the CDR3 is TGTGCCAGCAGCGGACTGGACACCATATATTTT. This translates into CASSGLDTIYF.

This clone appeared once. This chain links TRBV10-3 with TRBJ2-3; perhaps TRBD1 as D (6 bases). The V gene lost 11 bases and the J gene lost 0 bases, with 12 bases spanning the gap. Per the germline V gene, CDR1 is ENHRY and CDR2 is SYGVKD. This CDR3 has 13 amino acids. In DNA form, the CDR3 reads TGTGCCGCCAGAGACAGGAGCACAGATACGCAGTATTTT. This sequence encodes CAARDRSTDTQYF.

This chain links TRBV15 with TRBJ1-2; D remains unclear. Germline CDR1 LNHNV, CDR2 YYDKDF (reference sequence). This CDR3 region has 14 residues. The V gene lost 3 bases and the J gene lost 1 base, with 9 bases spanning the gap. The DNA for the CDR3 is TGTGCCACCAGCAGGCAGGTGCTTAACTATGGCTACACCTTC. Translation gives CATSRQVLNYGYTF.

This clone was seen only once. The CDR3 nucleotides are TGTGCCATCAGTGAAGGGCAGGAGGCAGATACGCAGTATTTT. It is translated as CAISEGQEADTQYF. J is TRBJ2-3 and V is TRBV10-3; perhaps TRBD2 as D (5 bases). CDR1 ENHRY and CDR2 SYGVKD come from the germline V gene. The length of the CDR3 is 14 residues. V was pared by 3 bases and J by 4 bases, with 11 bases between.

This clone was seen a single time. The rearrangement uses TRBV5-1 and TRBJ1-1; the match to TRBD1 covers 8 bases. J was trimmed by 7 bases and V by 4 bases; bases with no gene match: 3. Germline CDR1 is SGHRS and CDR2 is YFSETQ. CDR3 length: 12 amino acids. The CDR3 sequence: CASSVDRGEAFF. CDR3 nucleotide sequence: TGCGCCAGCAGCGTTGACAGGGGTGAAGCTTTCTTT.

This clone came up once. This chain uses TRBV7-2 with TRBJ2-3; D is possibly TRBD2 (6 bases). The CDR3 loop spans 15 amino acids. Trimming shortened V by 7 bases and J by 1 base, and 15 bases separated the two germline ends. The V gene's germline CDR1 is SGHTA and CDR2 FQGNSA. Here the CDR3 reads CASTLGGAGTDTQYF. The CDR3 nucleotides are TGTGCCAGCACCCTTGGAGGGGCGGGCACAGATACGCAGTATTTT.

CDR3 sequence (DNA): TGTGCCAGCAGCTTACAGGGCTATGGTTCACCCCTCCACTTT. The encoded protein is CASSLQGYGSPLHF. This chain joins TRBV7-2 and TRBJ1-6; the D gene is possibly TRBD1 (5 bases). Germline CDR1 is SGHTA and CDR2 is FQGNSA. V was cut by 2 bases and J by 9 bases, with 11 bases left in between. This CDR3 is 14 amino acids long.

This chain connects TRBV6-5 to TRBJ1-3, with a possible D match to TRBD1 (6 bases). Trimming removed 8 bases from V and 2 bases from J, with 13 bases in between. The CDR3 is made up of 14 amino acids. Germline V gene sequence: CDR1 MNHEY, CDR2 SVGAGI. The CDR3 coding sequence is TGTGCCAGCCGTCGGGGGGCGCCTGGAAACACCATATATTTT. Amino acids: CASRRGAPGNTIYF.

The chain uses TRBV21-1 and TRBJ1-1; no DNA check was done on the table's D call, TRBD1. TRBV21-1 counts as a pseudogene. CDR3 length equals 13 residues. DNA of the CDR3: TGTGCCAGCAGCGGGACAGTCGGAGTAGAGGCTTTCTTT. Translated: CASSGTVGVEAFF.

This chain connects TRBV4-1 to TRBJ1-1; tentatively, D is TRBD1 (5 bases). The CDR3 consists of 14 residues. V was pared by 1 base and J by 4 bases, with 10 bases between. Germline values: CDR1 MGHRA, CDR2 YSYEKL. The CDR3 DNA follows: TGCGCCAGCAGCCAAGTCGGTAGGGGCACTGAAGCTTTCTTT. Amino acids: CASSQVGRGTEAFF.

V is TRBV7-2 and J is TRBJ2-1; possibly TRBD1 for D (6 bases). The V gene lost 0 bases and the J gene lost 5 bases, with 8 bases spanning the gap. Germline CDR1 and CDR2: SGHTA and FQGNSA. The CDR3 runs 14 residues. The CDR3 loop is CASSLAAGDNEQFF. Written as DNA, the CDR3 is TGTGCCAGCAGCTTAGCCGCAGGGGACAATGAGCAGTTCTTC.

The V and J genes are TRBV9 and TRBJ2-2, with D tentatively TRBD1 (5 bases). V was cut by 3 bases and J by 0 bases, with 12 bases left in between. The CDR3 is 16 residues long. Germline assignment: CDR1 SGDLS and CDR2 YYNGEE. CDR3 coding DNA: TGTGCCAGCAGCGCTTACAGGTCTCCGAACACCGGGGAGCTGTTTTTT. Amino acid sequence: CASSAYRSPNTGELFF.

The chain joins TRBV19 to TRBJ1-1; TRBD1 matches 10 bases. The germline V gene encodes CDR1 LNHDA and CDR2 SQIVND (reference sequence). Trimming took 5 bases from V and 11 from J; bases not matched to a gene: 5. This CDR3 has 12 amino acids. The chain's CDR3 is CASSSGTGAAFF. Here the CDR3 DNA reads TGTGCCAGTAGTTCCGGGACAGGGGCGGCTTTCTTT.

The chain recombines TRBV24-1 with TRBJ2-1, with unresolved D. Germline assignment: CDR1 KGHDR and CDR2 SFDVKD. Trimming stripped 3 bases from V and 4 bases from J, with 6 bases between. The CDR3 consists of 13 residues. CDR3 DNA sequence: TGTGCCACCAGTGATATCAGATACAATGAGCAGTTCTTC. This translates into CATSDIRYNEQFF.

The gene calls are TRBV16 and TRBJ1-2; 11 nucleotides line up with TRBD1. This CDR3 has 15 residues. Per germline, CDR1 KGHSY and CDR2 FQNENV. Trimming removed 2 bases from V and 6 bases from J; junction bases left unmatched: 5. CDR3 residues: CASSQTGTGGDGYTF. The CDR3 region has the DNA TGTGCCAGCAGCCAAACCGGGACAGGGGGTGATGGCTACACCTTC.

The chain is built from TRBV28 and TRBJ2-5, with 9 bases lining up with TRBD1. Germline CDR1 MDHEN, CDR2 SYDVKM. The ends lost 2 bases at V and 13 bases at J; junction bases unmatched: 11. The CDR3 extends over 14 amino acids. CDR3 amino acids: CASSLRPGQGLLYF. The DNA of the CDR3 is TGTGCCAGCAGTTTACGACCGGGACAGGGTTTGTTGTACTTC. Full variable domain (missing parts from reference TRBV28 and TRBJ2-5): DVKVTQSSRYLVKRTGEKVFLECVQDMDHENMFWYRQDPGLGLRLIYFSYDVKMKEKGDIPEGYSVSREKKERFSLILESASTNQTSMYLCASSLRPGQGLLYFGPGTRLLVL.

The chain couples TRBV12-3 or TRBV12-4 to TRBJ1-2; D is possibly TRBD1 (5 bases). The CDR3 is 12 residues long. Trimming removed 4 bases from V and 8 bases from J, with 11 bases in between. The CDR3 DNA reads as TGTGCCAGCAGTTGGGGCAGGCGGGGCTACACCTTC. Its translation: CASSWGRRGYTF.

The rearrangement joins TRBV30 to TRBJ1-4, with unresolved D. Trimming removed 0 bases from V and 10 bases from J, with 15 bases in between. Germline V gives CDR1 GTSNPN, CDR2 SVGIG (reference sequence). The CDR3 runs 14 residues. The CDR3 sequence: CAWSVGSGFRKLFF. CDR3 in DNA: TGTGCCTGGAGTGTAGGGAGTGGGTTTCGAAAACTGTTTTTT.

This chain connects TRBV14 to TRBJ1-2; D perhaps matches TRBD1 (5 bases). In germline, CDR1 is SGHDN, CDR2 FVKESK. Trimming took off 4 bases at V and 8 bases at J, with 11 bases between the two ends. The CDR3 has 12 amino acids. The CDR3 region has the DNA TGTGCCAGCAGCCTAAATTCAGGGGGCTACACCTTC. This codes for CASSLNSGGYTF.

The V and J genes are TRBV9 and TRBJ2-7; TRBD2 matches 13 bases. Losses at the gene ends were 0 bases for V and 2 bases for J; bases not matched to a gene: 2. This CDR3 contains 16 residues. CDR1 and CDR2 (germline): SGDLS, YYNGEE. CDR3 region: CASSVEGLAGPYEQYF. The DNA of the CDR3 is TGTGCCAGCAGCGTAGAGGGACTAGCGGGACCCTACGAGCAGTACTTC.

The chain links TRBV5-1 to TRBJ2-1, with D possibly matching TRBD1 (6 bases). There are 15 residues in the CDR3. Trimming left V 4 bases short and J 2 bases short, with 13 bases between. Germline loops: CDR1 SGHRS, CDR2 YFSETQ. The DNA for the CDR3 is TGCGCCAGCAGCGCACGACAGGCCACCTACAATGAGCAGTTCTTC. This translates into CASSARQATYNEQFF.

The gene calls are TRBV27 and TRBJ2-7; a weak D match, TRBD1 (5 bases). The CDR3 runs to 15 residues. The germline gives CDR1 MNHEY, CDR2 SMNVEV (reference sequence). V was clipped by 6 bases and J by 1 base, with 16 bases between them. CDR3 residues: CASSPDSQRSYEQYF. In DNA, the CDR3 is TGTGCCAGCAGCCCAGACAGCCAACGATCCTACGAGCAGTACTTC.

This clone came up once. This chain joins TRBV28 and TRBJ1-3; D may be TRBD1 (5 bases). This CDR3 has 14 residues. The ends were cut back, 5 bases at V and 0 bases at J, with 8 bases in the middle. Germline-derived CDR1 and CDR2 are MDHEN and SYDVKM. The CDR3 DNA follows: TGTGCCAGCAGTCCTACAGGCTCTGGAAACACCATATATTTT. Translated, it gives CASSPTGSGNTIYF.

The rearrangement links TRBV5-8 to TRBJ1-2; D uncertain. V was clipped by 5 bases and J by 4 bases, with 12 bases between them. The CDR3 has 13 amino acids. In germline, CDR1 is SGHTS, CDR2 YDEGEE. The CDR3 loop is CASSLTVPYGYTF. The CDR3 DNA reads as TGTGCCAGCAGTTTGACTGTACCCTATGGCTACACCTTC.

The chain has TRBV6-1 and TRBJ1-2, with D possibly matching TRBD1 (5 bases). The CDR3 consists of 16 residues. The germline V gene has CDR1 MNHNS and CDR2 SASEGT. V lost 1 base to trimming and J lost 0 bases, with 12 bases between them. CDR3 bases: TGTGCCAGCAGTGAAGTTTCAGGGCCCTCTAACTATGGCTACACCTTC. Amino acids: CASSEVSGPSNYGYTF.